A selection of T cell receptor beta chains follows, all from one sample in a study of post-analysis software for immune sequencing data. TCRdb independently ran MiXCR on the PCR reads; one entry per CDR3 protein. The top ten clones hold 7.6% of a sample with roughly 400,000 distinct CDR3 sequences, roughly 38% of them seen once. Sequencing was done on a sample of blood. The receptors originated from a girl aged 2 to 9 with multiple sclerosis. Both conserved end residues are part of each CDR3.

v_call: TRBV7-2
j_call: TRBJ2-7
cdr3_aa: CASSSYGYEQYF

v_call: TRBV4-1
j_call: TRBJ1-3
cdr3_aa: CASSHVGNTIYF

v_call: TRBV6-6
j_call: TRBJ2-7
cdr3_aa: CASTNDQGLAIYEQYF

v_call: TRBV4-1
j_call: TRBJ1-2
cdr3_aa: CASSPPGGGANGYTF

v_call: TRBV12-3/TRBV12-4
j_call: TRBJ1-6
cdr3_aa: CASRLHRAHSPLHF

v_call: TRBV5-1
j_call: TRBJ1-1
cdr3_aa: CASTKRGALNTEAFF

v_call: TRBV20-1
j_call: TRBJ1-4
cdr3_aa: CSAGQRSEKLFF

v_call: TRBV7-2
j_call: TRBJ2-7
cdr3_aa: CASSLVGTGVEQYF

v_call: TRBV6-5
j_call: TRBJ1-2
cdr3_aa: CASSYVSPRVHGYTF

v_call: TRBV11-2
j_call: TRBJ2-4
cdr3_aa: CASSFADNPGDIQYF

v_call: TRBV4-1
j_call: TRBJ1-1
cdr3_aa: CASSQVATGSTEAFF

v_call: TRBV28
j_call: TRBJ2-3
cdr3_aa: CASSSGQPTDTQYF

v_call: TRBV12-3/TRBV12-4
j_call: TRBJ2-2
cdr3_aa: CASNTISGGPGTGELFF

v_call: TRBV12-3/TRBV12-4
j_call: TRBJ1-5
cdr3_aa: CASSLARDGNQPQHF

v_call: TRBV29-1
j_call: TRBJ2-1
cdr3_aa: CSVAGGVNNEQFF

v_call: TRBV12-3/TRBV12-4
j_call: TRBJ2-1
cdr3_aa: CASSPSSVSGTLEQFF

v_call: TRBV7-9
j_call: TRBJ2-1
cdr3_aa: CASSLDPISGGPYYNEQFF

v_call: TRBV18
j_call: TRBJ1-1
cdr3_aa: CASSPLDRGAEAFF

v_call: TRBV21-1
j_call: TRBJ2-1
cdr3_aa: CASSVRDEQFF

v_call: TRBV20-1
j_call: TRBJ1-4
cdr3_aa: CSLGTTNEKLFF

v_call: TRBV6-5
j_call: TRBJ1-1
cdr3_aa: CASSYAGIEAFF

v_call: TRBV25-1
j_call: TRBJ1-1
cdr3_aa: CASSERTGILSNTEAFF

v_call: TRBV6-2/TRBV6-3
j_call: TRBJ1-2
cdr3_aa: CASRATVNYGYTF

v_call: TRBV12-3/TRBV12-4
j_call: TRBJ2-1
cdr3_aa: CASSVSGTTQFF

v_call: TRBV20-1
j_call: TRBJ2-7
cdr3_aa: CSPGLADEQYF

v_call: TRBV7-2
j_call: TRBJ1-1
cdr3_aa: CASSFSGTGLGNTEAFF

v_call: TRBV10-3
j_call: TRBJ2-5
cdr3_aa: CAISESGQGRNEQYF

v_call: TRBV15
j_call: TRBJ1-5
cdr3_aa: CATSSPNIGNPVSDQPQHF

v_call: TRBV29-1
j_call: TRBJ1-2
cdr3_aa: CSVPTKGIGYGYTF

v_call: TRBV5-1
j_call: TRBJ2-7
cdr3_aa: CASSHGTVDSYEQYF

v_call: TRBV7-2
j_call: TRBJ1-6
cdr3_aa: CASSLNPISLGNSPLHF

v_call: TRBV7-2
j_call: TRBJ2-7
cdr3_aa: CASSFVDYEQYF

v_call: TRBV5-5
j_call: TRBJ2-7
cdr3_aa: CASSDVGGGYEQYF